This T cell receptor beta chain originates from a study of cytomegalovirus exposure and HLA in healthy donors. Overall study results and limits: In an earlier analysis, productive rearrangement rates for most beta V segments clustered near 87% or 30%. In vitro experiments confirmed that a few CMV-associated chains were specific for CMV antigens.

Both 60 Vbeta primers and 13 Jbeta primers went into the PCR. The table came from immunoSEQ multiplex PCR; TCRdb's copy has only in-frame clones and leaves some out. Found here are around 130,000 clones, 81% of them singletons; the top ten hold about 2.4%. CDR1 and CDR2 (germline): MDHEN, SYDVKM. This CDR3 comprises 15 residues. For this clone: Its antigen is as yet unknown. A read error may account for a junction end that differs from germline.

The sequence derives from a middle-aged woman in good health and CMV-seronegative. The sequenced sample was PBMCs. This sequence joins TRBV28 and TRBJ1-2; 9 nucleotides line up with TRBD1. CDR3 nucleotide sequence: TGTGCCAGCAGGATACGTCGGGACAGGGCGAAGTCGGGTATCTTC. Its protein product is CASRIRRDRAKSGIF.